Shown below are 29 T cell receptor beta chains from a single sample sequenced in a study of shared clonotypes between healthy human individuals. Data came from immunoSEQ multiplex PCR; TCRdb stores just in-frame clones and leaves some out. Of roughly 1.4 million clones listed, 97% to 99% were seen once; the top ten hold approximately 0.4%. Sequenced material: naive CD4+ T cells sorted from blood. As to subset: CD45RA+ positively selected. The receptors derive from a man aged 25 to 40 in good health.

The chain employs TRBV29-1 and TRBJ2-1; TRBD2 agrees at 9 bases. The CDR3 runs 15 residues. V trimming: 7 bases; J trimming: 0 bases; junction bases outside the gene matches: 7. Germline V gives CDR1 SQVTM, CDR2 ANQGSEA. CDR3 nucleotide sequence: TGCAGCGCTCGTAGCGGGGGAAGCTCCTACAATGAGCAGTTCTTC. Its protein product is CSARSGGSSYNEQFF.

The chain has TRBV30 and TRBJ2-3; 11 bases are shared with TRBD2. The V gene end was trimmed by 8 bases and the J gene end by 2 bases; junction bases not matched to a gene: 21. The CDR3 is 19 residues long. Germline values: CDR1 GTSNPN, CDR2 SVGIG (reference sequence). In nucleotides, the CDR3 is TGTGCCGGGTTTACGGGGGGACTAGCGGTCAATAAATTCACAGATACGCAGTATTTT. Protein: CAGFTGGLAVNKFTDTQYF. Supplemented by reference TRBV30 and TRBJ2-3, the full variable domain reads SQTIHQWPATLVQPVGSPLSLECTVEGTSNPNLYWYRQAAGRGLQLLFYSVGIGQISSEVPQNLSASRPQDRQFILSSKKLLLSDSGFYLCAGFTGGLAVNKFTDTQYFGPGTRLTVL.

This chain connects TRBV28 to TRBJ1-3; unclear D gene. Per the germline V gene, CDR1 is MDHEN and CDR2 is SYDVKM. CDR3 size: 12 residues. V lost 2 bases to trimming and J lost 4 bases, with 3 bases between them. Here the CDR3 DNA reads TGTGCCAGCAGTTTACGAGGAAACACCATATATTTT. Its translation is CASSLRGNTIYF.

V is TRBV5-5 and J is TRBJ2-7; 9 nucleotides align to TRBD1. V lost 2 bases, J lost 7 bases, and 7 bases stayed unmatched. The germline gives CDR1 SGHKS, CDR2 YYEKEE (reference sequence). CDR3 size: 14 residues. The chain's CDR3 is CASSFGQGRGEQYF. The DNA of the CDR3 is TGTGCCAGCAGCTTTGGACAGGGGAGAGGAGAGCAGTACTTC.

This clone was counted a single time. The chain is built from TRBV6-6 and TRBJ1-1, with no clear D. The CDR3 spans 13 residues. Trimming left V 7 bases short and J 11 bases short, with 20 bases between. From germline, CDR1 is MNHNY and CDR2 SVGAGI (reference sequence). CDR3 loop: CASTSSAGITAFF. CDR3 sequence (DNA): TGTGCCAGCACTTCATCTGCCGGTATAACCGCTTTCTTT.

The chain has TRBV5-5 and TRBJ2-1; weak D call: TRBD1 (5 bases). This CDR3 contains 16 residues. Germline CDR1 reads SGHKS; CDR2 reads YYEKEE (reference sequence). Trimming took off 2 bases at V and 0 bases at J, with 12 bases between the two ends. The CDR3 reads CASSLDSQTSYNEQFF. In DNA form, the CDR3 reads TGTGCCAGCAGCTTAGACAGCCAGACCTCCTACAATGAGCAGTTCTTC.

V and J are TRBV9 and TRBJ1-1, with 10 bases fitting TRBD1. Germline V gene lookup returns CDR1 SGDLS and CDR2 YYNGEE. J was trimmed by 2 bases and V by 3 bases; bases with no gene match: 4. This CDR3 is 15 amino acids long. As DNA, the CDR3 is TGTGCCAGCAGCGCCGGGACAGGGGTTAACACTGAAGCTTTCTTT. This sequence encodes CASSAGTGVNTEAFF.

The chain employs TRBV6-6 and TRBJ2-7, with D possibly matching TRBD1 (6 bases). Germline V gene lookup returns CDR1 MNHNY and CDR2 SVGAGI (reference sequence). Deletions cut 6 bases from V and 0 bases from J, with 15 bases between. The CDR3 spans 15 residues. CDR3 amino acids: CASSIKQGSSYEQYF. The CDR3 DNA reads TGTGCCAGCAGCATCAAACAGGGAAGCTCCTACGAGCAGTACTTC.

V and J are TRBV28 and TRBJ1-2; D perhaps matches TRBD1 (6 bases). The germline gives CDR1 MDHEN, CDR2 SYDVKM. The length of the CDR3 is 13 residues. Trimming cost V 8 bases and J 4 bases, with 14 bases left between them. The CDR3 sequence is CASEAGGAYGYTF. The CDR3 DNA is TGTGCCAGCGAGGCGGGGGGGGCCTATGGCTACACCTTC.

CDR3 in DNA: TGTGCCAGTAGCTTTACTAGCGGGAGGCGGGCAGATACGCAGTATTTT. It is translated as CASSFTSGRRADTQYF. This chain connects TRBV19 to TRBJ2-3, with 12 bases aligning to TRBD2. CDR3 length: 16 amino acids. Germline loops: CDR1 LNHDA, CDR2 SQIVND (reference sequence). V trimming: 6 bases; J trimming: 4 bases; junction bases outside the gene matches: 8.

This sequence joins TRBV28 and TRBJ2-7, with D possibly matching TRBD1 (6 bases). The germline V and J ends were trimmed by 6 bases and 3 bases, with 42 bases remaining between them. The CDR3 sequence is 23 residues long. Germline CDR1 is MDHEN and CDR2 is SYDVKM. DNA for the CDR3: TGTGCCAGCAGGGAACAGACAGGCAGGAACACCGCCTTGCCGAGGGCCGAGGACTACGAGCAGTACTTC. It is translated as CASREQTGRNTALPRAEDYEQYF.

This chain joins TRBV7-6 and TRBJ2-7; 11 bases agree with TRBD2. The trim removed 1 base at V and 5 bases at J, leaving 13 bases unmatched. CDR3 size: 18 residues. The germline V gene has CDR1 SGHVS and CDR2 FNYEAQ. The CDR3, as DNA: TGTGCCAGCAGCTTAGTTGTAGCGGGAGGGCCAGGGAAAAACGAGCAGTACTTC. It translates to CASSLVVAGGPGKNEQYF.

The V gene is TRBV14, the J gene TRBJ2-7, with D perhaps TRBD2 (5 bases). This CDR3 has 17 residues. V lost 0 bases and J 0 bases, leaving 15 bases between the germline ends. Per the germline V gene, CDR1 is SGHDN and CDR2 is FVKESK. CDR3 in amino acids: CASSQENSGTSSYEQYF. Here the CDR3 DNA reads TGTGCCAGCAGCCAAGAAAATTCGGGTACTAGCTCCTACGAGCAGTACTTC.

In this sample, this clone turned up once. The chain uses TRBV10-3 and TRBJ2-3; 13 nucleotides agree with TRBD2. The CDR3 spans 14 residues. J lost 3 bases, V lost 8 bases, and 2 bases had no gene match. Germline V CDR1 and CDR2: ENHRY, SYGVKD. The CDR3 DNA is TGTGCCATCTCGACTAGCGGGAGGACAGATACGCAGTATTTT. It specifies CAISTSGRTDTQYF.

The V call is TRBV5-1, the J call TRBJ2-2, with 11 nucleotides matching TRBD2. V dropped 1 base and J dropped 0; count of bases not matched to a gene: 8. CDR3 length: 19 residues. The V gene's germline CDR1 is SGHRS and CDR2 YFSETQ. The CDR3 DNA reads as TGCGCCAGCAGCTTGCTGCCCGGGACTAGCGGAACGAACACCGGGGAGCTGTTTTTT. It translates to CASSLLPGTSGTNTGELFF.

This chain links TRBV7-9 with TRBJ1-1, with TRBD1 identical over 7 bases. Trimming removed 3 bases from V and 5 bases from J; junction bases left unmatched: 6. The CDR3 spans 14 residues. Germline V gene sequence: CDR1 SEHNR, CDR2 FQNEAQ (reference sequence). CDR3 residues: CASSFEGARTEAFF. The CDR3 nucleotides are TGTGCCAGCAGCTTTGAGGGGGCGCGGACTGAAGCTTTCTTT.

The chain combines TRBV5-1 with TRBJ2-2; D ambiguous. Trimming pared 0 bases from V and 4 bases from J, leaving 10 bases between. This CDR3 has 15 residues. Germline V CDR1 and CDR2: SGHRS, YFSETQ. Written as DNA, the CDR3 is TGCGCCAGCAGCTTGGTTGTGGCAGGCACCGGGGAGCTGTTTTTT. Its translation: CASSLVVAGTGELFF.

The chain combines TRBV6-1 with TRBJ1-5, with 8 bases identical to TRBD1. The CDR3 totals 15 residues. Germline-derived CDR1 and CDR2 are MNHNS and SASEGT. The J segment lost 6 bases and the V segment lost 5 bases, leaving 9 bases of the junction unmatched. CDR3 sequence reads: CASSLQGAPSQPQHF. The DNA for the CDR3 is TGTGCCAGCAGTCTTCAGGGGGCGCCCAGTCAGCCCCAGCATTTT.

The gene calls are TRBV5-4 and TRBJ2-3; D uncertain. V lost 0 bases and J lost 1, with 12 bases in between. The CDR3 is made up of 16 amino acids. Germline loops: CDR1 SGHNT, CDR2 YYREEE (reference sequence). This CDR3 is CASSLVGRSGTDTQYF. In DNA form, the CDR3 reads TGTGCCAGCAGCTTGGTAGGGCGGAGTGGCACAGATACGCAGTATTTT.

Regarding this clone: Distinct nucleotide sequences in the sample also encode this CDR3. The chain carries TRBV18 and TRBJ2-7; the D call may be TRBD1 or TRBD2 (6 bases each). This CDR3 spans 14 amino acids. Germline loops: CDR1 KGHSH, CDR2 LQKENI. Trimming stripped 2 bases from V and 0 bases from J, with 8 bases between. CDR3 region: CASSPRGVSYEQYF. In DNA, the CDR3 is TGTGCCAGCTCACCAAGGGGGGTCTCCTACGAGCAGTACTTC.

The rearrangement links TRBV7-2 to TRBJ1-5; 7 bases fit TRBD1. The CDR3 is 16 residues long. Germline CDR1 and CDR2: SGHTA and FQGNSA. The ends lost 3 bases at V and 1 base at J; junction bases unmatched: 6. For the CDR3, the DNA is TGTGCCAGCAGCTTGGCCCCCAGGGGGAGCAATCAGCCCCAGCATTTT. Protein: CASSLAPRGSNQPQHF.

The chain couples TRBV2 to TRBJ2-5; the D is unclear. From germline, CDR1 is SNHLY and CDR2 FYNNEI. The V and J ends lost 8 bases and 1 base respectively, with 11 bases between them. CDR3 length equals 13 residues. CDR3 in amino acids: CASCPEIQETQYF. CDR3 in DNA: TGTGCCAGCTGCCCTGAGATCCAAGAGACCCAGTACTTC.

This chain links TRBV2 with TRBJ2-2; D ambiguous. Looked up from germline, CDR1 is SNHLY and CDR2 is FYNNEI. Between the trimmed V and J ends, which lost 6 bases and 1 base, there was a span of 3 bases. This CDR3 spans 12 amino acids. The CDR3 spells CASRMNTGELFF. The CDR3 nucleotides read TGTGCCAGCAGGATGAACACCGGGGAGCTGTTTTTT.

This chain joins TRBV5-4 and TRBJ2-3; D unresolved. Trimming shortened V by 0 bases and J by 3 bases, and 5 bases separated the two germline ends. CDR1 is SGHNT and CDR2 is YYREEE in the germline V gene (reference sequence). The CDR3 spans 13 residues. CDR3 amino acids: CASSLDGTDTQYF. The CDR3 bases are TGTGCCAGCAGCTTGGACGGGACAGATACGCAGTATTTT.

V usage is TRBV29-1 and J usage is TRBJ1-1; D gene uncertain. The CDR3 length is 18 residues. CDR1 and CDR2 (germline): SQVTM, ANQGSEA. Trimming cost V 0 bases and J 10 bases, with 30 bases left between them. The CDR3 nucleotides read TGCAGCGTTGAAGACCTTCGGGAAACCCCTTCACGAGTAGACCGAGCTTTCTTT. The encoded protein is CSVEDLRETPSRVDRAFF.

The chain carries TRBV5-6 and TRBJ1-5, with 10 bases lining up with TRBD1. Trimming cost V 5 bases and J 4 bases; bases outside gene matches: 6. The CDR3 contains 15 residues. CDR1 and CDR2 (germline): SGHDT, YYEEEE. As DNA, the CDR3 is TGTGCCAGCAGGAAATGGACAGGGGGGAATCAGCCCCAGCATTTT. It yields the protein CASRKWTGGNQPQHF.

With regard to this clone: The junction departs from the called germline gene at one end, perhaps through a read error. The rearrangement joins TRBV7-7 to TRBJ2-3; possibly TRBD2 for D (5 bases). The germline gives CDR1 SSHAT, CDR2 FNYEAQ (reference sequence). CDR3 length: 15 amino acids. The CDR3 DNA reads TGTGCTAGCAGCCCGGACGGGGTGATAAGGGATACGCAGTATTTT. Protein product: CASSPDGVIRDTQYF.

J is TRBJ2-7 and V is TRBV18; D not certain. This CDR3 is 15 amino acids long. Germline values: CDR1 KGHSH, CDR2 LQKENI. Trimming pared 1 base from V and 2 bases from J, leaving 12 bases between. The CDR3 DNA reads TGTGCCAGCTCACCACTTCAGTCAGCTACCTACGAGCAGTACTTC. Translating gives CASSPLQSATYEQYF.

As regards this clone: The same CDR3 also results from other DNA sequences found in this sample. The chain carries TRBV2 and TRBJ1-5; D not certain. CDR3 length: 12 amino acids. CDR1 SNHLY and CDR2 FYNNEI come from the germline V gene. Trimming took off 4 bases at V and 6 bases at J, with 7 bases between the two ends. The CDR3 is CASSVDTQPQHF. CDR3 DNA sequence: TGTGCCAGCAGTGTAGACACTCAGCCCCAGCATTTT.